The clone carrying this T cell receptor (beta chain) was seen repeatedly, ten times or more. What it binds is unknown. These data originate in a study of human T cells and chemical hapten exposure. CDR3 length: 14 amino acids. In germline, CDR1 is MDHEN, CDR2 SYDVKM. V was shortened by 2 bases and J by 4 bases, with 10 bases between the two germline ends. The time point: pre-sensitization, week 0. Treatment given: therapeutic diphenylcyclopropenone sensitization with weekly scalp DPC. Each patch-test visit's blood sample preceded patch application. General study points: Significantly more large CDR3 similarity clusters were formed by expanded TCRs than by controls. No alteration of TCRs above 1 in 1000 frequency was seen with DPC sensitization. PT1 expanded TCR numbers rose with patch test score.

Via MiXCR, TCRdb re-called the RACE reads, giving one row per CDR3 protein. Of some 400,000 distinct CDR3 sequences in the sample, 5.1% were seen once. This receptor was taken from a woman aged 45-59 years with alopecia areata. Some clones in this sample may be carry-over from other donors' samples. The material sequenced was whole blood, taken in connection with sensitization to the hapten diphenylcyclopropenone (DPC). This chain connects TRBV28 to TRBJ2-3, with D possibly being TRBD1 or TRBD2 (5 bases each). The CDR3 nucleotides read TGTGCCAGCAGTTTACCCCTGGGGGCAGATACGCAGTATTTT. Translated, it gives CASSLPLGADTQYF.